The 27 T cell receptor beta chains presented below share a single source sample, sequenced in a study of identical twins. One entry per CDR3 protein, called by TCRdb with MiXCR from the 5' RACE reads. The table records fewer than 900,000 distinct CDR3 sequences, around 20% of them present only once. Another study also made use of these data, one on T cells expressing NK-cell markers.

The sample was PBMCs. The receptor source for this set is a woman between 18 and 30 years old in good health.

This clonotype has more than one count but fewer than ten. The chain recombines TRBV7-2 with TRBJ2-2; 8 bases line up with TRBD2. CDR1 SGHTA and CDR2 FQGNSA come from the germline V gene. The trim removed 2 bases at V and 5 bases at J, leaving 7 bases unmatched. This CDR3 is built from 16 residues. The CDR3: CASSLMAGGGTGELFF. The DNA of the CDR3 is TGTGCCAGCAGCTTAATGGCGGGAGGCGGAACCGGGGAGCTGTTTTTT.

V is TRBV7-9 and J is TRBJ1-1; the match to TRBD1 covers 7 bases. Germline V gene sequence: CDR1 SEHNR, CDR2 FQNEAQ (reference sequence). The CDR3 spans 11 residues. Trimming at V came to 5 bases and at J to 9 bases, leaving 3 bases not matched to a gene. CDR3 sequence: CASSGQEKAFF. Here the CDR3 DNA reads TGTGCCAGCAGCGGACAGGAAAAAGCTTTCTTT.

The V and J genes are TRBV10-3 and TRBJ2-1; a weak D match, TRBD2 (6 bases). Germline V gives CDR1 ENHRY, CDR2 SYGVKD. Trimming left V 6 bases short and J 8 bases short, with 11 bases between. This CDR3 has 12 residues. CDR3 coding DNA: TGTGCCATCAGGTCGACTAGTCATGAGCAGTTCTTC. Amino acid sequence: CAIRSTSHEQFF.

The chain combines TRBV20-1 with TRBJ1-2; D is ambiguous. CDR1 and CDR2 (germline): DFQATT, SNEGSKA (reference sequence). CDR3 length: 11 amino acids. This CDR3 is CKGLAYYGYTF. CDR3 sequence (DNA): TGCAAAGGGTTAGCTTACTATGGCTACACCTTC.

This clonotype occurred a few times. The chain has TRBV20-1 and TRBJ2-5; D is perhaps TRBD1 (6 bases). The CDR3 loop spans 12 amino acids. The V gene's germline CDR1 is DFQATT and CDR2 SNEGSKA (reference sequence). The CDR3 sequence is CSPGQPQETQYF. CDR3 nucleotides: TGCAGCCCGGGACAACCCCAAGAGACCCAGTACTTC.

Many counts were recorded for this clonotype. The rearrangement joins TRBV12-3 or TRBV12-4 to TRBJ2-1; the match to TRBD2 covers 12 bases. After removal of 6 bases from V and 9 bases from J, the junction contained 9 bases not matched to a gene. This CDR3 is 15 amino acids long. The CDR3 is CASRRLAGAFGEQFF. The CDR3 DNA sequence: TGTGCCAGCAGACGACTAGCGGGAGCTTTTGGTGAGCAGTTCTTC.

This clonotype has more than one count but fewer than ten. V usage is TRBV20-1 and J usage is TRBJ2-3; no firm D call. The CDR3 spans 13 residues. V was shortened by 0 bases and J by 4 bases, with 8 bases between the two germline ends. Germline CDR1 and CDR2: DFQATT and SNEGSKA (reference sequence). The CDR3 loop reads CSARDPGPDTQYF. The CDR3 region has the DNA TGCAGTGCTAGAGATCCCGGGCCAGATACGCAGTATTTT.

This chain joins TRBV6-5 and TRBJ1-6; D is undetermined. This CDR3 contains 16 residues. Deletions cut 2 bases from V and 7 bases from J, with 15 bases between. CDR1 is MNHEY, CDR2 SVGAGI, per germline. CDR3 protein: CASSYDRERQNSPLHF. The CDR3 DNA reads TGTGCCAGCAGTTACGATAGGGAAAGGCAGAATTCACCCCTCCACTTT.

The rearrangement joins TRBV19 to TRBJ2-4, with TRBD1 as a possible D gene (6 bases). Trimming stripped 3 bases from V and 6 bases from J, with 12 bases between. CDR3 length: 14 residues. Germline V gene lookup returns CDR1 LNHDA and CDR2 SQIVND (reference sequence). The CDR3 DNA is TGTGCCAGTAGTATTGGACAGCCTGGAAACATTCAGTACTTC. Residues: CASSIGQPGNIQYF.

This clonotype came up a few times. The chain uses TRBV12-3 or TRBV12-4 and TRBJ2-2; 12 bases agree with TRBD2. The CDR3 sequence is 18 residues long. The J segment lost 3 bases and the V segment lost 2 bases, leaving 7 bases of the junction unmatched. CDR3 coding DNA: TGTGCCAGCAGTTTATCTAGCGGGAGGGCCGGGGACACCGGGGAGCTGTTTTTT. Protein: CASSLSSGRAGDTGELFF.

This clonotype came up many times. The chain combines TRBV12-3 or TRBV12-4 with TRBJ2-1; D is possibly TRBD1 (5 bases). CDR3 length: 12 amino acids. V dropped 3 bases and J dropped 7 bases, with 7 bases sitting between them. The CDR3 is CASSLDKNEQFF. CDR3 coding DNA: TGTGCCAGCAGTTTGGACAAGAATGAGCAGTTCTTC.

This clonotype was detected ten times or more. The genes are TRBV12-3 or TRBV12-4 and TRBJ2-3, with 7 bases identical to TRBD1. There are 15 residues in the CDR3. J lost 1 base, V lost 3 bases, and 4 bases had no gene match. For the CDR3, the DNA is TGTGCCAGCAGTTTGAGTACAGGGGGCACAGATACGCAGTATTTT. Protein sequence: CASSLSTGGTDTQYF.

The sample holds a few counts of this clonotype. The chain links TRBV6-1 to TRBJ2-3; 8 positions match TRBD2. In germline, CDR1 is MNHNS, CDR2 SASEGT. Trimming at V came to 3 bases and at J to 0 bases, leaving 5 bases not matched to a gene. The CDR3 has 16 residues. The CDR3 DNA is TGTGCCAGCAGTGACCTTTTAGCGGGAAGCACAGATACGCAGTATTTT. Protein product: CASSDLLAGSTDTQYF.

The chain uses TRBV12-3 or TRBV12-4 and TRBJ2-7; D may correspond to TRBD1 or TRBD2 (5 bases each). The length of the CDR3 is 12 residues. V was shortened by 5 bases and J by 5 bases, with 10 bases between the two germline ends. This chain's CDR3 is CASSKGRNEQYF. CDR3 DNA: TGTGCCAGCAGTAAGGGACGGAACGAGCAGTACTTC.

The chain employs TRBV6-2 or TRBV6-3 and TRBJ2-3; D gene unclear. Germline loops: CDR1 MNHEY, CDR2 SVGEGT. The CDR3 covers 15 residues. Trimming removed 5 bases from V and 4 bases from J, with 16 bases in between. CDR3 DNA: TGTGCCAGCAGTCCTCCGGACCCGCCCCCAGATACGCAGTATTTT. Protein product: CASSPPDPPPDTQYF.

The CDR3 DNA follows: TGCAGTGCTAGAGCTGGGACGGGGAATTCACCCCTCCACTTT. Its translation is CSARAGTGNSPLHF. The rearrangement joins TRBV20-1 to TRBJ1-6, with D possibly matching TRBD1 (5 bases). The CDR3 is 14 residues long. Trimming shortened V by 1 base and J by 7 bases, and 11 bases separated the two germline ends. The germline CDR1 and CDR2 sequences are DFQATT and SNEGSKA (reference sequence).

V gene TRBV5-1 combines with J gene TRBJ2-1; the D call may be TRBD1 or TRBD2 (5 bases each). CDR3 length equals 15 residues. Per germline, CDR1 SGHRS and CDR2 YFSETQ. The V and J ends lost 0 bases and 4 bases respectively, with 11 bases between them. DNA of the CDR3: TGCGCCAGCAGCTTGGGGGACGGTGGGTACAATGAGCAGTTCTTC. The encoded protein is CASSLGDGGYNEQFF.

A few counts support this clonotype. The V gene is TRBV29-1, the J gene TRBJ2-1; D ambiguous. The ends were cut back, 6 bases at V and 7 bases at J, with 16 bases in the middle. The length of the CDR3 is 13 residues. The germline CDR1 and CDR2 sequences are SQVTM and ANQGSEA. This chain's CDR3 is CSVETQNINEQFF. DNA for the CDR3: TGCAGCGTCGAAACCCAGAATATAAATGAGCAGTTCTTC.

This rearrangement joins TRBV5-1 to TRBJ2-1; 8 nucleotides agree with TRBD1. Germline values: CDR1 SGHRS, CDR2 YFSETQ. This CDR3 region has 16 residues. The V gene end was trimmed by 4 bases and the J gene end by 6 bases; junction bases not matched to a gene: 12. The CDR3 here is CASSPVGQGARNEQFF. The CDR3 DNA is TGCGCCAGCAGCCCCGTAGGGCAGGGGGCACGCAATGAGCAGTTCTTC.

This clonotype appeared a few times. The V gene is TRBV6-1, the J gene TRBJ2-3, with a possible D match to TRBD1 (5 bases). The V gene's germline CDR1 is MNHNS and CDR2 SASEGT. V lost 4 bases and J 0 bases, leaving 8 bases between the germline ends. The CDR3 runs 14 residues. The CDR3 DNA reads TGTGCCAGCAGTGCAAGGACAAGCACAGATACGCAGTATTTT. Its translation is CASSARTSTDTQYF.

This clonotype has a handful of counts. The chain joins TRBV7-8 to TRBJ2-5; TRBD1 might be the D (7 bases). The CDR3 runs to 15 residues. Looked up from germline, CDR1 is SGHVS and CDR2 is FQNEAQ. V shed 4 bases and J shed 4 bases, with 16 bases lying between them. CDR3 DNA: TGTGCCAGCAGCTCCCCAGGGGGGATCAGAGAGACCCAGTACTTC. Translation gives CASSSPGGIRETQYF.

This clonotype appeared a few times. This sequence joins TRBV20-1 and TRBJ2-5; TRBD2 might be the D (8 bases). Between the trimmed V and J ends, which lost 3 bases and 4 bases, there was a span of 15 bases. The CDR3 consists of 14 residues. Per germline, CDR1 DFQATT and CDR2 SNEGSKA (reference sequence). The CDR3 sequence is CSASPGGLVETQYF. The CDR3 coding sequence is TGCAGTGCTAGCCCAGGGGGACTAGTAGAGACCCAGTACTTC.

The genes are TRBV2 and TRBJ2-7; 12 bases are shared with TRBD1. J gave up 6 bases and V 2 bases, and 5 bases lay outside the gene matches. CDR1 and CDR2 from the germline V gene are SNHLY and FYNNEI. This CDR3 comprises 15 residues. CDR3 in amino acids: CASSELGTGGSEQYF. The CDR3 DNA sequence: TGTGCCAGCAGTGAATTAGGGACAGGGGGCTCCGAGCAGTACTTC.

CDR3 loop: CASSQDGGTDTQYF. The CDR3 DNA sequence: TGTGCCAGCAGCCAAGATGGGGGAACAGATACGCAGTATTTT. The chain couples TRBV4-2 to TRBJ2-3, with D perhaps TRBD1 or TRBD2 (5 bases each). Germline V gene data show CDR1 as LGHNA and CDR2 as YNFKEQ. This CDR3 comprises 14 residues. V was clipped by 0 bases and J by 3 bases, with 7 bases between them.

This clonotype has a handful of counts. CDR3 in amino acids: CASGLRVGYNEQFF. CDR3 DNA: TGTGCTAGTGGTCTACGCGTGGGCTACAATGAGCAGTTCTTC. V gene TRBV12-5 combines with J gene TRBJ2-1; D gene ambiguous. Germline CDR1 and CDR2: LGHNT and FRNRAP. The CDR3 totals 14 residues. V was cut by 5 bases and J by 3 bases, with 11 bases left in between.

The chain is built from TRBV12-5 and TRBJ2-1; 8 nucleotides align to TRBD2. Germline V gene sequence: CDR1 LGHNT, CDR2 FRNRAP. V lost 6 bases, J lost 10 bases, and 5 bases stayed unmatched. There are 12 residues in the CDR3. CDR3 sequence: CASGNVAGEQFF. In DNA, the CDR3 is TGTGCTAGTGGCAACGTAGCGGGAGAGCAGTTCTTC.

In its sample, this clonotype was seen many times. This sequence joins TRBV12-3 or TRBV12-4 and TRBJ2-2; 8 bases are a match to TRBD2. V lost 3 bases to trimming and J lost 6 bases; unmatched junction nucleotides: 9. There are 16 residues in the CDR3. CDR3: CASSLPIAGRSGELFF. The CDR3 DNA reads as TGTGCCAGCAGTTTGCCGATAGCGGGAAGGTCCGGGGAGCTGTTTTTT.